This T cell receptor (beta chain) emerged from a study of response to subunit inactivated influenza vaccine. One entry per CDR3 protein, called by TCRdb with MiXCR from the RT-PCR reads. The table lists about 650,000 distinct CDR3 sequences, approximately 14% of them singletons. Study-wide points: Few new T cells, the authors suggested, are recruited by each seasonal influenza vaccination.

The CDR3 sequence is 15 residues long. From germline, CDR1 is SGHRS and CDR2 YFSETQ. Trimming at V came to 0 bases and at J to 10 bases, leaving 8 bases not matched to a gene. This clonotype was counted ten times or more. Its antigen is still unknown. The material was PBMCs from blood, obtained roughly 13 days after vaccination. V is TRBV5-1 and J is TRBJ1-5; 9 bases fit TRBD1. The receptor was isolated from a man aged 50-59 years who received an inactivated influenza vaccine. CDR3 sequence reads: CASSLGPRDRDPQHF. CDR3 nucleotides: TGCGCCAGCAGCTTGGGCCCTCGGGACAGGGACCCCCAGCATTTT.